This T cell receptor beta chain was captured in a study of blood T cell repertoires in COVID-19 (TCRdb year 2020). Study-wide context: Collaborator samples came from the United States, Italy and Spain and covered acute and convalescent phases of COVID-19. Samples were obtained from the ongoing ImmuneRACE study (first 160 participants) and from 1,000 to 1,500 subjects provided by 6 global collaborators. Where HLA class I and class II types were available, the types were taken from metadata supplied by the sample provider, not from assay-based typing. Deeply sampled blood TCRbeta repertoires from subjects exposed to, actively infected with, or recovered from COVID-19 were included in the dataset. The material from the prospective study consisted of cDNA or gDNA derived from T cells, B-cell-depleted T cells, or PBMCs. The repertoires were made available in a free public database intended to serve as a resource for research on the immune response to SARS-CoV-2. The sample metadata nearly always contained a de-identified subject ID, COVID-19 status, age in years and sex.

The collaborating institutions used their own protocols to collect whole blood in K2EDTA tubes. For TCRbeta analysis, collaborator samples were shipped as frozen whole blood, as isolated PBMCs, or as DNA extracted from either sample type. Findings and caveats that apply to the study as a whole: How much clinical and demographic metadata was included differed by source and by participant, and the metadata was provided uncurated.

Its CDR3 holds 14 amino acids, cysteine through phenylalanine. CDR3 DNA is the only sequence kept; it has 42 bases, read in frame from the first base. From V the trimming removes 0 bases and from J it removes 7 bases, while the gene matches leave 1 base of the junction unaccounted for. For CDR1 and CDR2, the germline V gene (reference sequence) lists SGHNT and YYREEE. Details on this clone: Its cognate antigen has yet to be identified. No qualities accompany the bases; no much larger clone lies one base away. This specimen includes other DNA sequences encoding the same CDR3.

TCRbeta CDR3 regions were amplified from genomic DNA using the immunoSEQ Assay, a bias-controlled multiplex PCR. From the authors' description of their analysis: Nucleated cell counts per sample were estimated from amplification of reference gene primers within the assay. To quantify the absolute abundance of each unique TCRbeta CDR3 rearrangement, sequence reads were collapsed and filtered. For each sample, productive Simpson clonality was calculated as the square root of Simpson's diversity index over productive rearrangements. TCRdb's version of the immuneACCESS table is confined to in-frame rearrangements and falls short of the full clone set. An unresolved V gene accounts for under half of the shortfall where checked; the remainder is of unknown origin. That table furnishes V, J and clone size, whereas the DNA furnished D and trimming. This sample holds 100,000 to 140,000 clones; around four fifths were observed only once. The ten biggest clones cover roughly 4.3% of the sample.

Sample: peripheral blood. The receptor's source is a man aged 65 to 85 with acute or convalescent COVID-19. The V and J genes are TRBV5-4 and TRBJ1-6; 7 of the junction bases match TRBD1. The CDR3 protein sequence reads: CASSLEQGNSPLHF. The DNA sequence is TGTGCCAGCAGCTTGGAACAGGGGAATTCACCCCTCCACTTT.